Below, one T cell receptor (beta chain) is given with its context. TCRdb keeps only in-frame clones here, not all; method: immunoSEQ multiplex PCR. The table lists roughly 60,000 clones, approximately 87% of them singletons. These data belong to a study of technical replicates of blood from a handful of donors. The CDR3 is 14 amino acids. CDR1 is MNHNY, CDR2 SVGAGI, per germline (reference sequence). The trim removed 7 bases at V and 6 bases at J, leaving 12 bases unmatched. The rearrangement links TRBV6-6 to TRBJ2-7; TRBD1 matches 7 bases. The sequence was collected from a human donor in good health. Some clones in this sample may be carry-over from other donors' samples. Sequencing was done on a sample of PBMCs. In DNA, the CDR3 is TGTGCCAGCAAGCCGACAGGGACCCCTGGCGAGCAGTACTTC. This gives the protein CASKPTGTPGEQYF.